Listed below are T cell receptor beta chains from one sample, sequenced in a study of T cell responses to AZD1222 COVID-19 vaccine. Only in-frame clones appear in the TCRdb table, and some are missing; sequencing was by immunoSEQ multiplex PCR. The sample lists fewer than 150,000 clones, about 90% seen once, with around 1.6% in the top ten. The material was peripheral blood, obtained 28 days after the second AZD1222 dose. The receptors here all came from an adult who received the AZD1222 COVID-19 vaccine. Both conserved end residues are trimmed from each CDR3. Fields, in order: D gene, V gene, CDR3 protein. D genes are given only for firm matches.

D: .
V: TRBV7-8
CDR3: ASSLDLSEQY

D: .
V: TRBV3-1/TRBV3-2
CDR3: ASSQPRRKHNYGYT

D: .
V: TRBV7-3
CDR3: ASSPAGGFLAEAF

D: .
V: TRBV7-2
CDR3: ASSLVLGQGHSF

D: .
V: TRBV10-1
CDR3: ASSIGSGNTIY

D: .
V: TRBV6-1
CDR3: ASSEMGRMGFGTEAF

D: .
V: TRBV18
CDR3: ASSPSSNPEAF

D: .
V: TRBV19
CDR3: ASSAFRAAGELF

D: .
V: TRBV3-1/TRBV3-2
CDR3: ASSQAGAGNTIY

D: .
V: TRBV28
CDR3: ASSFHRLGNQPQH

D: TRBD1
V: TRBV28
CDR3: ASSPPGQVNTEAF

D: TRBD1
V: TRBV27
CDR3: ASSLGTDGEKLF

D: TRBD1
V: TRBV29-1
CDR3: SVNRGKTEAF

D: .
V: TRBV5-1
CDR3: ASSPESVTRGTGELF

D: TRBD2
V: TRBV5-1
CDR3: ASSDGLADTGELF

D: TRBD2
V: TRBV7-2
CDR3: ASSLDSSGKNEQF

D: .
V: TRBV28
CDR3: ASTREGLGEAF

D: TRBD2
V: TRBV5-1
CDR3: ASSLGGLANTGELF

D: TRBD2
V: TRBV13
CDR3: ASSAATSGRAGELF

D: .
V: TRBV4-1
CDR3: ASSQELGAFGETQY

D: TRBD1
V: TRBV2
CDR3: ASSGQGGNTIY

D: .
V: TRBV12-3/TRBV12-4
CDR3: ASREGGNQPQH

D: TRBD1
V: TRBV29-1
CDR3: SVADRGLGQPQH

D: TRBD1
V: TRBV19
CDR3: ASSINLRQGASNQPQH

D: .
V: TRBV6-2/TRBV6-3
CDR3: ASSYGQGPEAF

D: TRBD1
V: TRBV6-1
CDR3: ASSEDRVGWKLF

D: TRBD1
V: TRBV28
CDR3: ASSNRTGGSNQPQH

D: .
V: TRBV28
CDR3: ASTPVGINYGYT

D: .
V: TRBV10-1
CDR3: ASSEGVRYEQF

D: TRBD1
V: TRBV15
CDR3: ATRKTGTGNTIY

D: .
V: TRBV25-1
CDR3: ASSPMENQPQH

D: .
V: TRBV27
CDR3: ASSFRGGAEAF

D: .
V: TRBV20-1
CDR3: SASQRRYEQY

D: .
V: TRBV12-3/TRBV12-4
CDR3: ASSSLRSPLH

D: .
V: TRBV5-1
CDR3: ASSADTSTNEKLF

D: TRBD1
V: TRBV13
CDR3: ASSPGQGANNSPLH

D: TRBD2
V: TRBV28
CDR3: ASRRPGLAGFEQY

D: .
V: TRBV6-5
CDR3: ASSYKQSGYGYT

D: .
V: TRBV18
CDR3: ASSPPGTVNTEAF

D: .
V: TRBV7-2
CDR3: ASSARQELRGMGYT

D: TRBD1
V: TRBV25-1
CDR3: ASSGRTGNSGANVLT

D: .
V: TRBV18
CDR3: ASSPSRTEAF

D: TRBD2
V: TRBV7-6
CDR3: ASSLMGGSTDTQY

D: .
V: TRBV6-5
CDR3: ASSYRFNTEAF

D: TRBD2
V: TRBV19
CDR3: ASRTSGRVETQY

D: .
V: TRBV12-1
CDR3: ASSCRLRDSSPETQY

D: TRBD2
V: TRBV7-2
CDR3: ASSLNPGGAGELF

D: .
V: TRBV4-2
CDR3: ASSQVSGGPVEPQH

D: .
V: TRBV4-2
CDR3: ASSQELPGRRF

D: .
V: TRBV19
CDR3: ASSRTGTDTQY

D: .
V: TRBV2
CDR3: ASSDEKGQLSAQY

D: .
V: TRBV12-3/TRBV12-4
CDR3: ASSLRNQPQH

D: .
V: TRBV27
CDR3: ASSPRTVKHSGANVLT